This T cell receptor (beta chain) emerged from a study of blood T cell repertoires in COVID-19 (dated by TCRdb to 2020 to 2022). Context from the whole study: Samples from collaborators originated in the United States, Italy and Spain and spanned both the acute and convalescent phases of COVID-19. The sample metadata nearly always contained a de-identified subject ID, COVID-19 status, age in years and sex. The dataset comprised deeply sampled blood TCRbeta repertoires from subjects exposed to, actively infected with, or recovered from COVID-19. Samples were obtained from the ongoing ImmuneRACE study (first 160 participants) and from over 1,000 subjects provided by 6 global collaborators. The repertoires were made available in a free public database intended to serve as a resource for research on the immune response to SARS-CoV-2. The material from the prospective study consisted of cDNA or gDNA derived from T cells, B-cell-depleted T cells, or PBMCs. HLA class I and class II types, where available, came from metadata supplied by the sample provider rather than from assay-based typing.

Points the paper makes about the study in general: The amount of clinical and demographic metadata varied by source and participant and was provided uncurated.

Participants in the prospective study were enrolled through a virtual design, were aged roughly 18 to 100 years, and lived in roughly 24 United States geographic areas. In the prospective study, cohorts were assigned on the basis of participant-reported clinical history obtained from a screening survey and a study questionnaire. Recovered participants in ImmuneRACE Cohort 3 were defined as having two consecutive negative NP/OP PCR tests, clearance from a healthcare professional, or resolution of symptoms. Mobile phlebotomists in the prospective study collected whole blood, serum and a nasopharyngeal or oropharyngeal swab from every participant. Over a roughly 2-month period, participants in the prospective study had the option of providing additional blood draws and questionnaires. Before DNA extraction, prospective study blood samples were shipped either frozen or at room temperature. The CDR3 spans 15 residues, from the cysteine through the phenylalanine. Left in the record is the CDR3 DNA by itself, 45 bases read in frame from the first base. Trimming removed 3 bases from V and 2 bases from J, leaving 13 bases between the germline ends. Reading the germline V gene gives CDR1 SGHTA and CDR2 FQGNSA.

TCRbeta CDR3 regions were amplified from genomic DNA using the immunoSEQ Assay, a bias-controlled multiplex PCR. The study's own analysis went as follows. The number of nucleated cells in each sample was estimated from the amplification of reference gene primers within the assay. To quantify the absolute abundance of each unique TCRbeta CDR3 rearrangement, sequence reads were collapsed and filtered. Productive Simpson clonality was computed per sample as the square root of Simpson's diversity index over productive rearrangements. The immuneACCESS repertoire file appears here via TCRdb, limited to in-frame rearrangements. These files lack a portion of the clones; in checked studies, under half of the deficit traces to unresolved V genes, and the cause of the others is not known. V, J and clone size are those of that table, while D and trimming were read from the DNA. For this sample the table gives about 370,000 clones, of which roughly nine tenths were detected only once. The top ten hold approximately 1% of the sample.

This clone has a single count. The clone's antigen remains unknown. No base quality information exists; no much larger clone differs at one position. This TCR came from a man aged 18 to 30 who had recovered from COVID-19. Sequencing was performed on PBMCs or T cells enriched from blood (not recorded which). Recombination linked TRBV7-2 to TRBJ2-5; the D gene is perhaps TRBD2, on 6 matching bases. The CDR3 is CASSFGGTVQETQYF. The nucleotide sequence reads TGTGCCAGCAGCTTTGGCGGGACGGTGCAAGAGACCCAGTACTTC. With all but the CDR3 taken from the reference TRBV7-2 and TRBJ2-5 genes, the full variable domain is: GAGVSQSPSNKVTEKGKDVELRCDPISGHTALYWYRQSLGQGLEFLIYFQGNSAPDKSGLPSDRFSAERTGGSVSTLTIQRTQQEDSAVYLCASSFGGTVQETQYFGPGTRLLVL.